This TCR beta chain appears in the sequencing data of a study of T cells in localized non-small cell lung cancer. Study-wide results and limits: A denser population of T cells in blood accompanied longer overall survival. Median about 58 top-100 tumor clones were shared with paired adjacent lung.

The CDR3 is 14 amino acids. The germline gives CDR1 MNHGY, CDR2 SAAAGT. Trimming removed 10 bases at V and 1 base at J, with 17 bases between. Sequencing used immunoSEQ multiplex PCR; TCRdb keeps in-frame clones, though not all of them. This table holds some 970 clones, about 20% found once. By proportion, this clone is medium-sized. Its antigen is as yet unknown. The chain joins TRBV6-8 to TRBJ2-7; D ambiguous. The source is a man aged 35-69 years with stage II lung adenocarcinoma. Source: normal lung tissue next to the tumor, taken before any cancer treatment. The CDR3 DNA reads as TGTGCCATCAAAGAGAGTTTGGTGTCCTACGAGCAGTACTTC. Its protein is CAIKESLVSYEQYF.